These 7 T cell receptor beta chains originate from one sample sequenced in a study of response to subunit inactivated influenza vaccine. TCRdb independently ran MiXCR on the RT-PCR reads; one entry per CDR3 protein. This sample yields about 780,000 distinct CDR3 sequences, of which less than 20% are seen a single time; roughly a tenth belongs to the top ten. The sequenced sample was PBMCs from blood, obtained around 5 days after vaccination. Receptors originate from a man aged 45-60 years who received an inactivated influenza vaccine.

The rearrangement links TRBV6-1 to TRBJ2-5; D gene uncertain. From germline, CDR1 is MNHNS and CDR2 SASEGT. Trimming pared 2 bases from V and 6 bases from J, leaving 7 bases between. The CDR3 totals 12 residues. The DNA for the CDR3 is TGTGCCAGCAGTGAACCCGCGAAGACCCAGTACTTC. Its translation: CASSEPAKTQYF.

This sequence joins TRBV15 and TRBJ2-7; possible D gene TRBD2, 5 bases. The CDR3 has 13 residues. V lost 3 bases and J lost 3, with 9 bases in between. Germline values: CDR1 LNHNV, CDR2 YYDKDF (reference sequence). CDR3 sequence: CATSSSGIYEQYF. CDR3 nucleotides: TGTGCCACCAGCAGTTCGGGGATCTACGAGCAGTACTTC.

This clonotype was seen more than once but under ten times. The genes are TRBV20-1 and TRBJ1-1, with TRBD1 as a possible D gene (6 bases). V was cut by 3 bases and J by 2 bases, with 13 bases left in between. The CDR3 covers 14 residues. Germline loops: CDR1 DFQATT, CDR2 SNEGSKA (reference sequence). CDR3 nucleotide sequence: TGCAGTGCTAGGGACAGCGACAGAAACACTGAAGCTTTCTTT. It is translated as CSARDSDRNTEAFF.

The V call is TRBV7-2, the J call TRBJ2-2; D is unresolved. The V gene lost 4 bases and the J gene lost 0 bases, with 9 bases spanning the gap. Germline CDR1 is SGHTA and CDR2 is FQGNSA. There are 15 residues in the CDR3. In DNA form, the CDR3 reads TGTGCCAGCAGCTCGTCGGCTGCGAACACCGGGGAGCTGTTTTTT. This codes for CASSSSAANTGELFF.

This clonotype was picked up a small number of times. V is TRBV5-1 and J is TRBJ1-4; 11 bases line up with TRBD1. CDR1 and CDR2 (germline): SGHRS, YFSETQ. The length of the CDR3 is 15 residues. Trimming removed 4 bases from V and 8 bases from J; junction bases left unmatched: 7. The DNA of the CDR3 is TGCGCCAGCAGCCGAGGACAGGGGGCAGACGAAAAACTGTTTTTT. This translates into CASSRGQGADEKLFF.

This clonotype was detected only a few times. This sequence joins TRBV6-2 or TRBV6-3 and TRBJ1-5; D perhaps matches TRBD1 (5 bases). The CDR3 covers 16 residues. Germline CDR1 is MNHEY and CDR2 is SVGEGT. Trimming took 7 bases from V and 2 from J, leaving 18 bases between them. CDR3 coding DNA: TGTGCCAGCACCCCCAAAGTGTTAGGGGGCAATCAGCCCCAGCATTTT. It encodes CASTPKVLGGNQPQHF.

The rearrangement joins TRBV12-1 to TRBJ1-2; TRBD1 was called by the table and not checked on the DNA. TRBV12-1 is recorded as a pseudogene. There are 15 residues in the CDR3. The CDR3 DNA is TGTGCCAGCAGCTTGGCCTTGACAGGGGTTGGGGGCTACACCTTC. It translates to CASSLALTGVGGYTF.